This T cell receptor (beta chain) was captured by sequencing in a study of T cell repertoires in cytomegalovirus infection. TCRdb reprocessed the reads with MiXCR, giving one entry per CDR3 protein. Found here are about 770,000 distinct CDR3 sequences, just under 30% of them singletons; the top ten hold 10% to 15%. V was clipped by 6 bases and J by 2 bases; unmatched bases: 14. Germline values: CDR1 MDHEN, CDR2 SYDVKM. The CDR3 sequence is 18 residues long. Concerning this clonotype itself: Its antigen remains unknown.

The TCR comes from a human donor in good health (CMV status not recorded). Some clones in this sample may be carry-over from other donors' samples. This specimen was cultured CD8+ T cells from PBMCs, taken from culture after CMV antigen stimulation. The rearrangement links TRBV28 to TRBJ2-2; 8 bases match TRBD2. CDR3 in amino acids: CASSTTFRGGGNTGELFF. The CDR3 bases are TGTGCCAGCAGCACCACGTTCCGGGGGGGGGGTAACACCGGGGAGCTGTTTTTT.